One sample yielded the 24 T cell receptor beta chains listed below, sequenced in a study of vaccination and CD4 T cells after COVID-19. These TCRs are of unknown antigen specificity. With the Oncomine TCR Beta short-read assay, DNA from cultured CD4+ T cells was sequenced. MiXCR, run by TCRdb on the PCR reads, gives a single entry per CDR3 protein. The table includes 15,000 or so distinct CDR3 sequences, 50% detected once. Described treatment: roughly 11-day PBMC culture with coronavirus spike peptide pools or control peptides (ViraFEST assay). The specimen was CD4+ T cells from blood, cultured in vitro. These receptors all stem from a human donor who had recovered from COVID-19.

The chain couples TRBV19 to TRBJ2-1, with a tentative D call TRBD2 (6 bases). The V and J ends lost 3 bases and 0 bases respectively, with 9 bases between them. This CDR3 is 15 amino acids long. Germline lookup yields CDR1 LNHDA and CDR2 SQIVND (reference sequence). The CDR3 region is CASSIFGSSYNEQFF. The CDR3 region has the DNA TGTGCCAGTAGTATTTTCGGGAGCTCCTACAATGAGCAGTTCTTC.

This clonotype has just a few counts. This chain connects TRBV6-2 or TRBV6-3 to TRBJ1-5; D is perhaps TRBD1 (5 bases). There are 15 residues in the CDR3. V gave up 6 bases and J gave up 6 bases, with 18 bases separating them. From germline, CDR1 is MNHEY and CDR2 SVGEGT. The CDR3: CASSLLGLGGQPQHF. DNA of the CDR3: TGTGCCAGCAGCTTGTTGGGCCTTGGGGGTCAGCCCCAGCATTTT.

The chain uses TRBV24-1 and TRBJ1-2; D is uncertain. In germline, CDR1 is KGHDR, CDR2 SFDVKD. Deletions cut 6 bases from V and 0 bases from J, with 4 bases between. The CDR3 is 12 residues long. The CDR3 sequence is CATSQTNYGYTF. The CDR3 DNA follows: TGTGCCACCAGTCAGACTAACTATGGCTACACCTTC.

The chain joins TRBV25-1 to TRBJ1-4; the D gene is possibly TRBD1 (5 bases). This CDR3 comprises 13 residues. The V and J ends lost 2 bases and 13 bases respectively, with 14 bases between them. The germline V gene encodes CDR1 MGHDK and CDR2 SYGVNS. The CDR3 region is CASSEGRDRRLFF. In nucleotides, the CDR3 is TGTGCCAGCAGTGAAGGGCGGGACCGTCGACTGTTTTTT.

This chain links TRBV6-1 with TRBJ2-3; D uncertain. Germline values: CDR1 MNHNS, CDR2 SASEGT. There are 14 residues in the CDR3. V shed 6 bases and J shed 0 bases, with 10 bases lying between them. The CDR3: CASSSTGSTDTQYF. For the CDR3, the DNA is TGTGCCAGCAGCTCCACTGGTAGCACAGATACGCAGTATTTT.

The chain uses TRBV4-3 and TRBJ1-1; 8 nucleotides line up with TRBD1. Germline V CDR1 and CDR2: LGHNA, YSLEER. CDR3 length equals 14 residues. J was trimmed by 6 bases and V by 3 bases; bases with no gene match: 6. CDR3 region: CASSQVQGQAEAFF. CDR3 DNA: TGCGCCAGCAGCCAGGTACAGGGACAGGCTGAAGCTTTCTTT.

This sequence joins TRBV2 and TRBJ1-1, with D unresolved. This CDR3 has 14 amino acids. V lost 3 bases to trimming and J lost 6 bases, with 14 bases between them. Germline CDR1 reads SNHLY; CDR2 reads FYNNEI. This CDR3 reads CASSDRVVSAEAFF. DNA for the CDR3: TGTGCCAGCAGTGATAGGGTCGTATCCGCTGAAGCTTTCTTT. Drawing the rest from reference TRBV2 and TRBJ1-1, the complete variable domain is EPEVTQTPSHQVTQMGQEVILRCVPISNHLYFYWYRQILGQKVEFLVSFYNNEISEKSEIFDDQFSVERPDGSNFTLKIRSTKLEDSAMYFCASSDRVVSAEAFFGQGTRLTVV.

The rearrangement links TRBV7-2 to TRBJ2-3; TRBD2 agrees at 8 bases. From germline, CDR1 is SGHTA and CDR2 FQGNSA. The CDR3 contains 15 residues. The ends lost 5 bases at V and 7 bases at J; junction bases unmatched: 11. CDR3 coding DNA: TGTGCCAGCAGCCCCCAAGGCGGGGGGCAAAATACGCAGTATTTT. Residues: CASSPQGGGQNTQYF.

The rearrangement uses TRBV25-1 and TRBJ2-7; the D gene is possibly TRBD2 (5 bases). V gave up 6 bases and J gave up 1 base, with 13 bases separating them. The CDR3 extends over 14 amino acids. Germline CDR1 is MGHDK and CDR2 is SYGVNS. The DNA for the CDR3 is TGTGCCAGCAGCCGGACTCTAGAGTCCTACGAGCAGTACTTC. This sequence encodes CASSRTLESYEQYF.

This sequence joins TRBV6-1 and TRBJ1-2; D uncertain. This CDR3 is 13 amino acids long. Trimming stripped 4 bases from V and 2 bases from J, with 8 bases between. CDR1 and CDR2 from the germline V gene are MNHNS and SASEGT. The CDR3 DNA sequence: TGTGCCAGCAGTGGGTCAATAAACTATGGCTACACCTTC. It yields the protein CASSGSINYGYTF.

The CDR3 DNA is TGTGCCAGCAGTAAACGGACTTATACCTACGAGCAGTACTTC. Amino acid sequence: CASSKRTYTYEQYF. The gene calls are TRBV6-2 or TRBV6-3 and TRBJ2-7; D might be TRBD2 (5 bases). Per germline, CDR1 MNHEY and CDR2 SVGEGT. This CDR3 has 14 amino acids. Trimming removed 5 bases at V and 2 bases at J, with 13 bases between.

This clonotype was counted between two and nine times. The chain joins TRBV6-5 to TRBJ1-1; D ambiguous. V lost 4 bases and J lost 6, with 15 bases in between. Per germline, CDR1 MNHEY and CDR2 SVGAGI. The CDR3 runs 14 residues. The CDR3 is CASSLARTRPEAFF. As DNA, the CDR3 is TGTGCCAGCAGTTTGGCGCGAACCCGTCCTGAAGCTTTCTTT.

Written as DNA, the CDR3 is TGTGCCAGCAGCACAACCAGGGGGGGGACTGAAGCTTTCTTT. Translating it yields CASSTTRGGTEAFF. The V gene is TRBV6-1, the J gene TRBJ1-1; 7 bases are a match to TRBD1. Germline V CDR1 and CDR2: MNHNS, SASEGT. Unmatched junction bases numbered 9, after V lost 6 bases and J lost 5 bases. CDR3 length equals 14 residues.

The chain carries TRBV20-1 and TRBJ1-1; TRBD1 matches 9 bases. Germline V lookup: CDR1 DFQATT, CDR2 SNEGSKA (reference sequence). The CDR3 totals 13 residues. V lost 1 base and J lost 8; bases outside the gene matches: 5. This chain's CDR3 is CSARGDRALEAFF. The CDR3 DNA reads as TGCAGTGCTAGAGGGGACAGGGCCCTCGAAGCTTTCTTT.

The chain links TRBV9 to TRBJ1-2; D is uncertain. Trimming cost V 2 bases and J 8 bases, with 13 bases left between them. The CDR3 covers 13 residues. The germline V gene has CDR1 SGDLS and CDR2 YYNGEE. CDR3 nucleotide sequence: TGTGCCAGCAGCGTTTCGAGGGCGGGCGGCTACACCTTC. Amino acid sequence: CASSVSRAGGYTF.

V usage is TRBV6-1 and J usage is TRBJ2-5; D gene uncertain. In germline, CDR1 is MNHNS, CDR2 SASEGT. The CDR3 loop spans 18 amino acids. The germline V and J ends were trimmed by 0 bases and 5 bases, with 22 bases remaining between them. Written as DNA, the CDR3 is TGTGCCAGCAGTGAAGCGCCCCAAGATCAGCCGGCGGTCGAGACCCAGTACTTC. It encodes CASSEAPQDQPAVETQYF.

The V and J genes are TRBV12-3 or TRBV12-4 and TRBJ2-7, with D tentatively TRBD1 (6 bases). V was clipped by 8 bases and J by 1 base, with 15 bases between them. The CDR3 contains 14 residues. The CDR3 nucleotides are TGTGCCAGCCGAAATTCAGGGGCTTCCTACGAGCAGTACTTC. Translated, it gives CASRNSGASYEQYF.

The V call is TRBV7-2, the J call TRBJ1-5; unclear D gene. Germline values: CDR1 SGHTA, CDR2 FQGNSA. This CDR3 comprises 15 residues. Trimming took off 1 base at V and 1 base at J, with 8 bases between the two ends. For the CDR3, the DNA is TGTGCCAGCAGCTTAGACGGCAGGAGCAATCAGCCCCAGCATTTT. Translation gives CASSLDGRSNQPQHF.

This chain uses TRBV20-1 with TRBJ2-3; D gene unclear. Trimming pared 6 bases from V and 0 bases from J, leaving 10 bases between. The CDR3 loop spans 13 amino acids. Germline V gives CDR1 DFQATT, CDR2 SNEGSKA (reference sequence). The CDR3 here is CSASPGSTDTQYF. CDR3 bases: TGCAGTGCCTCTCCTGGGAGCACAGATACGCAGTATTTT.

This sequence joins TRBV7-3 and TRBJ2-3; 11 nucleotides match TRBD2. With 5 bases clipped from V and 5 bases from J, the junction kept 12 bases outside the gene matches. Looked up from germline, CDR1 is SGHTA and CDR2 is FQGTGA. The CDR3 totals 17 residues. The DNA of the CDR3 is TGTGCCAGCAGCCTCGGTAGCGGGGGGGTTCTTGGAGATACGCAGTATTTT. It is translated as CASSLGSGGVLGDTQYF.

CDR3 protein: CASSIIGSAGERQPQHF. CDR3 sequence (DNA): TGTGCCAGTAGTATTATTGGGTCGGCAGGGGAAAGACAGCCCCAGCATTTT. This chain uses TRBV19 with TRBJ1-5; TRBD1 might be the D (6 bases). The CDR3 loop spans 17 amino acids. From germline, CDR1 is LNHDA and CDR2 SQIVND (reference sequence). With 3 bases removed from V and 7 bases from J, the gap between germline ends came to 22 bases.

A few counts support this clonotype. V and J are TRBV11-3 and TRBJ2-5; 9 nucleotides agree with TRBD2. CDR1 SGHNT and CDR2 YENEEA come from the germline V gene. The CDR3 has 14 residues. Unmatched junction bases numbered 8, after V lost 7 bases and J lost 5 bases. The CDR3 bases are TGTGCCAGCAAAGTAGCGGGAGTTTTGGAGACCCAGTACTTC. It encodes CASKVAGVLETQYF.

The V gene is TRBV7-2, the J gene TRBJ1-1; TRBD1 matches at 9 bases. The CDR3 spans 14 residues. Germline assignment: CDR1 SGHTA and CDR2 FQGNSA. Losses at the gene ends were 5 bases for V and 6 bases for J; bases not matched to a gene: 7. CDR3 bases: TGTGCCAGCAGCCTACAGGGGGCCCGGTCTGAAGCTTTCTTT. Its protein product is CASSLQGARSEAFF.

V is TRBV10-3 and J is TRBJ1-1; TRBD1 aligns across 8 bases. The germline gives CDR1 ENHRY, CDR2 SYGVKD. V lost 4 bases to trimming and J lost 0 bases; unmatched junction nucleotides: 10. The CDR3 length is 17 residues. The DNA of the CDR3 is TGTGCCATCAGTGCCCGGACAGGGCGAGGGATGAACACTGAAGCTTTCTTT. Its translation: CAISARTGRGMNTEAFF.